This record covers a single TCR beta chain. MiXCR was run by TCRdb on the RT-PCR reads, yielding one entry per CDR3 protein. The sample includes about 520,000 distinct CDR3 sequences, approximately 7.7% seen only once; the top ten take under 15%. This sample was included in a study of response to subunit inactivated influenza vaccine. V lost 3 bases and J lost 1, with 9 bases in between. Germline assignment: CDR1 KGHSH and CDR2 LQKENI. There are 14 residues in the CDR3. The sequence was obtained from a man aged 50 to 69 who received an inactivated influenza vaccine. The sample consisted of PBMCs from blood, taken around 25 months after vaccination. The rearrangement links TRBV18 to TRBJ1-1; no clear D gene. The CDR3 DNA follows: TGTGCCAGCTCACCGTGGACGGGGAACACTGAAGCTTTCTTT. Its translation: CASSPWTGNTEAFF.